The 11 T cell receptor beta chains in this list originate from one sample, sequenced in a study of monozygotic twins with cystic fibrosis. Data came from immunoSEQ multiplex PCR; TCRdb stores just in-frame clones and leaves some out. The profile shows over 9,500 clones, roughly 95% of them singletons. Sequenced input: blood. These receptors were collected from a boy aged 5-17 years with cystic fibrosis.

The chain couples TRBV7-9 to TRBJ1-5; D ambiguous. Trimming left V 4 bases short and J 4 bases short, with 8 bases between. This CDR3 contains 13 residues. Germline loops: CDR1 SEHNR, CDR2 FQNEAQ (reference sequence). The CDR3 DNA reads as TGTGCCAGCAGCTCAGGCGGGAATCAGCCCCAGCATTTT. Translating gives CASSSGGNQPQHF.

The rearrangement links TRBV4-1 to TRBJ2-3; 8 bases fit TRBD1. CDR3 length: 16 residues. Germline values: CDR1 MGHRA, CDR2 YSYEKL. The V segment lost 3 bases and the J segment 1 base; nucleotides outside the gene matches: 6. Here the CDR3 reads CASSQSKQGGTDTQYF. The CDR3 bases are TGCGCCAGCAGCCAGTCAAAACAGGGGGGCACAGATACGCAGTATTTT.

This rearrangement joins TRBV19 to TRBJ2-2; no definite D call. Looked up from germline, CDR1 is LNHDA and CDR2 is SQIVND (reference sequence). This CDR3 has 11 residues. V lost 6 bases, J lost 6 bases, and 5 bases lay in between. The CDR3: CASSSPGELFF. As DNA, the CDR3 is TGTGCCAGTAGCTCCCCCGGGGAGCTGTTTTTT.

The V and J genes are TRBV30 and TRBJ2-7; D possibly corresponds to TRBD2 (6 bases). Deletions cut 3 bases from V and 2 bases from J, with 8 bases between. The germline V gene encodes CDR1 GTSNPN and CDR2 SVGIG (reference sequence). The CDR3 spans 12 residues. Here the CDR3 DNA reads TGTGCCTGGAGACTAGCCACCTACGAGCAGTACTTC. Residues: CAWRLATYEQYF.

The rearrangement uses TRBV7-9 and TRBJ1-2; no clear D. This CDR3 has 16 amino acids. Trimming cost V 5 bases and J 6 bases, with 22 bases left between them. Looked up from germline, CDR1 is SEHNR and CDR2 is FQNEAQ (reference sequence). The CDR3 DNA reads TGTGCCAGCAGCCTAATTCGCGTCCAACAACAGAATGGCTACACCTTC. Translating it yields CASSLIRVQQQNGYTF.

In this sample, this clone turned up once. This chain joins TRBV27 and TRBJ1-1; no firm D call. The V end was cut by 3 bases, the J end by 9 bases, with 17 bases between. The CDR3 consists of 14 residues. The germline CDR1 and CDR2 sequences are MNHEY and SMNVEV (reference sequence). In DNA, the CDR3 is TGTGCCAGCAGTTTGCTGGGCTCACTTTATAAAGCTTTCTTT. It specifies CASSLLGSLYKAFF.

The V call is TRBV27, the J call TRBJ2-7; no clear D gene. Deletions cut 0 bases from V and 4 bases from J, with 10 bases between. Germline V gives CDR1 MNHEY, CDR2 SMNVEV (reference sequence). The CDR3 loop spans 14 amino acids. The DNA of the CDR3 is TGTGCCAGCAGTTTATCCCCAGGAGTATACGAGCAGTACTTC. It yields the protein CASSLSPGVYEQYF.

Here the CDR3 DNA reads TGCAGCGTCGAGGGGGCCGGGACAGGGGGCGCGAGGGATGGCTACACCTTC. Amino acids: CSVEGAGTGGARDGYTF. The chain recombines TRBV29-1 with TRBJ1-2; TRBD1 matches 12 bases. V shed 6 bases and J 6 bases; nucleotides not matched to a gene: 17. In germline, CDR1 is SQVTM, CDR2 ANQGSEA. The CDR3 sequence is 17 residues long.

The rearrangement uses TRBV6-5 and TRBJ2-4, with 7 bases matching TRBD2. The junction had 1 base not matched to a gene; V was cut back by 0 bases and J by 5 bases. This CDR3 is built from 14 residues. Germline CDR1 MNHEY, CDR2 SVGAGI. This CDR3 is CASSYSRGENIQYF. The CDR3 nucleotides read TGTGCCAGCAGTTACTCTCGGGGGGAAAACATTCAGTACTTC.

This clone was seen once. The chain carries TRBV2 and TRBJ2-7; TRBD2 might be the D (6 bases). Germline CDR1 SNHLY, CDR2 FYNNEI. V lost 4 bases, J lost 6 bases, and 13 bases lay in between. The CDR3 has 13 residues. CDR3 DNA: TGTGCCAGCAGTGGACTAGTCTCGGGCGAGCAGTACTTC. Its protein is CASSGLVSGEQYF.

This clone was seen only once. The CDR3 region is CAANQPANEQFF. The CDR3 coding sequence is TGTGCCGCCAATCAACCCGCTAATGAGCAGTTCTTC. V gene TRBV10-3 combines with J gene TRBJ2-1, with D uncertain. CDR1 ENHRY and CDR2 SYGVKD come from the germline V gene. Between the trimmed V and J ends, which lost 11 bases and 7 bases, there was a span of 15 bases. The CDR3 spans 12 residues.